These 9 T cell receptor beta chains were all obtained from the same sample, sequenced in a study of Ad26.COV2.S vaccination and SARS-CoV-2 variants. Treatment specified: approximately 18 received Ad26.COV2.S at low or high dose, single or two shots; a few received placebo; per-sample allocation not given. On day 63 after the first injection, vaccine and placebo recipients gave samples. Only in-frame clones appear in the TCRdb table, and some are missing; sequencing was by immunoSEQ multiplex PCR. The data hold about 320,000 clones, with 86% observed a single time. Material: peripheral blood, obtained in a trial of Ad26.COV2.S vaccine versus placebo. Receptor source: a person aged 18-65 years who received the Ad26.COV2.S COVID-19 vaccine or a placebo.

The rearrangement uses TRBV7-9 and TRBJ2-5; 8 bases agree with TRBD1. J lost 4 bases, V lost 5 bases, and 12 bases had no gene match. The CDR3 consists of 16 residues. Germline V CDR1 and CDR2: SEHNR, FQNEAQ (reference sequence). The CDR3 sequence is CASSPTRGPQGETQYF. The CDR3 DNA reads TGTGCCAGCAGCCCTACCAGGGGGCCTCAAGGAGAGACCCAGTACTTC. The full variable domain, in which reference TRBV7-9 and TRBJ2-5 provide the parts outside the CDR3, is DTGVSQNPRHKITKRGQNVTFRCDPISEHNRLYWYRQTLGQGPEFLTYFQNEAQLEKSRLLSDRFSAERPKGSFSTLEIQRTEQGDSAMYLCASSPTRGPQGETQYFGPGTRLLVL.

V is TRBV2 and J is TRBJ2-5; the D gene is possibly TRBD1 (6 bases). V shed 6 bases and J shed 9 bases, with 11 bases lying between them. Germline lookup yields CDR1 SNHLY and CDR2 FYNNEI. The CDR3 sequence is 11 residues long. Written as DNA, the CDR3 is TGTGCCAGCAGCCCCGGACAGTCCCAGTACTTC. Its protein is CASSPGQSQYF.

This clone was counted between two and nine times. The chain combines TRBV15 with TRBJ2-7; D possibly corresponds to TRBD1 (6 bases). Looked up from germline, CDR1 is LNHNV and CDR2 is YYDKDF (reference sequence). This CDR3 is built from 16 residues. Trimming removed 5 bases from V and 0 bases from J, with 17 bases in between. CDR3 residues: CATSGTREFISYEQYF. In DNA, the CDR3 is TGTGCCACCAGCGGGACAAGGGAGTTTATCTCCTACGAGCAGTACTTC.

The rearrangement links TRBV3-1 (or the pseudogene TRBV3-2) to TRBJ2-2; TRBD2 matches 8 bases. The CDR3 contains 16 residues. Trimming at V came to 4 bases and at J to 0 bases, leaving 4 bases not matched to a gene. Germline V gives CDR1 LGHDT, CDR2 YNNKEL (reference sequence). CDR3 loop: CASSRAGGANTGELFF. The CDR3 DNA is TGTGCCAGCAGCCGGGCGGGGGGTGCGAACACCGGGGAGCTGTTTTTT.

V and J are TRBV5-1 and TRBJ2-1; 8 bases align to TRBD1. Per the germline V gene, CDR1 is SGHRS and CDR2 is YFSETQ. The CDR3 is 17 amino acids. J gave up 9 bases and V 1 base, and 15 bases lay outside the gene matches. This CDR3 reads CASSLRPWTGTGTEQFF. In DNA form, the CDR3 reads TGCGCCAGCAGCTTGAGGCCTTGGACAGGGACCGGCACTGAGCAGTTCTTC.

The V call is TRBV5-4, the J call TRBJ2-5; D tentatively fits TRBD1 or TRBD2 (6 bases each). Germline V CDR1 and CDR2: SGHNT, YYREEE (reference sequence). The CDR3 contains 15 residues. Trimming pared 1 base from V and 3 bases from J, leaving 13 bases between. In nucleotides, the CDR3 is TGTGCCAGCAGCTTGTTGGTGGAGGGGGAAGAGACCCAGTACTTC. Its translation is CASSLLVEGEETQYF. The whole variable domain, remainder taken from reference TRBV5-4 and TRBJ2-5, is ETGVTQSPTHLIKTRGQQVTLRCSSQSGHNTVSWYQQALGQGPQFIFQYYREEENGRGNFPPRFSGLQFPNYSSELNVNALELDDSALYLCASSLLVEGEETQYFGPGTRLLVL.

The CDR3 protein is CASSPPELKLNTEAFF. CDR3 nucleotide sequence: TGTGCCAGCTCACCACCGGAACTAAAATTGAACACTGAAGCTTTCTTT. This sequence joins TRBV18 and TRBJ1-1; D gene uncertain. CDR1 KGHSH and CDR2 LQKENI come from the germline V gene. The CDR3 sequence is 16 residues long. V lost 0 bases and J lost 0, with 11 bases in between.

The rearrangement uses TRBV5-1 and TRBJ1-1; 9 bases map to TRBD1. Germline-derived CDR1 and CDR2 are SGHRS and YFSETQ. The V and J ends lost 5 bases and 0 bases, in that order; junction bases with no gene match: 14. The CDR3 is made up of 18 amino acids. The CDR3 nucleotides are TGCGCCAGCAGTTTCACACAGGGGGCCCATCTCATGAACACTGAAGCTTTCTTT. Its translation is CASSFTQGAHLMNTEAFF.

The CDR3 sequence: CASSPEGYTIYF. The CDR3 region has the DNA TGTGCCAGCTCACCAGAGGGATACACCATATATTTT. This chain links TRBV18 with TRBJ1-3; D ambiguous. The ends were cut back, 2 bases at V and 8 bases at J, with 7 bases in the middle. The CDR3 length is 12 residues. Germline V gene sequence: CDR1 KGHSH, CDR2 LQKENI.